This T cell receptor beta chain is from a study of T cell changes during pregnancy in multiple sclerosis (dated by TCRdb to the late 2010s). Regarding the complete study: In women with multiple sclerosis, the researchers looked at how the T cell repertoire shifted as pregnancy progressed.

Libraries were constructed by the immunoSEQ multiplex PCR assay. TCRdb obtained this table from immuneACCESS and retained in-frame rearrangements with V and J assigned. These tables miss some clones; where compared with another copy, unresolved V genes account for less than half of the shortfall, and the remainder is unexplained. The sample table records approximately 46,000 clones; more than 85% of these occur just once. In total, the top ten clones hold roughly 2.7% of the sample. This clone has only a few counts. The antigen this receptor binds is unknown. Per-base qualities were not stored, and no clone one base away is much larger. The cysteine opens and the phenylalanine closes a CDR3 of 14 amino acids. Only the CDR3 DNA stays, 42 bases, in frame from base 1. CDR1 MRHNA and CDR2 SNTAGT are derived from the germline V gene. The germline V and J ends show losses of 3 bases and 9 bases respectively, and no gene match explains 7 bases of the junction.

This sequence originates from a female donor with multiple sclerosis, enrolled in a pregnancy study. The rearrangement combines TRBV6-4 with TRBJ2-1, and 8 bases in between align with TRBD2. Sequenced material: CD8+ T cells from peripheral blood mononuclear cells, taken in the second trimester of pregnancy. The nucleotide sequence reads as follows: TGTGCCAGCAGTGAAAAAGCGGGGGAAAGTGAGCAGTTCTTC. This sequence encodes CASSEKAGESEQFF.